This T cell receptor beta chain stems from a study of T cell responses to AZD1222 COVID-19 vaccine. Regarding the study as a whole: At baseline, just 5 or 6 AZD1222 recipients tested seropositive. None of the repertoires were sampled until the peak T cell response had passed. Clonal diversity may have been underestimated in mostly white British donors.

Sequencing used immunoSEQ multiplex PCR; TCRdb keeps in-frame clones, though not all of them. The sample includes 140,000 to 150,000 clones, around nine tenths of them seen just once. This clone was seen a few times. The antigen is not known. Germline CDR1 reads SGHRS; CDR2 reads YFSETQ. Trimming pared 4 bases from V and 8 bases from J, leaving 18 bases between. This CDR3 comprises 14 residues. Second-dose intervals near 4 or 12 weeks were combined. This receptor was taken from an adult who received the AZD1222 COVID-19 vaccine. The genes are TRBV5-1 and TRBJ2-5, with D possibly matching TRBD1 (5 bases). Source: peripheral blood, taken 28 days after the second AZD1222 dose. CDR3 coding DNA: TGCGCCAGCAGCACACAGGTTTTGGGGATCACCCAGTACTTC. This encodes CASSTQVLGITQYF. Using reference TRBV5-1 and TRBJ2-5 for the parts outside the CDR3, the full variable domain is KAGVTQTPRYLIKTRGQQVTLSCSPISGHRSVSWYQQTPGQGLQFLFEYFSETQRNKGNFPGRFSGRQFSNSRSEMNVSTLELGDSALYLCASSTQVLGITQYFGPGTRLLVL.